Below, 26 T cell receptor beta chains from the same sample are listed, as sequenced in a study of blood T cell repertoires in COVID-19. Measured with immunoSEQ multiplex PCR; TCRdb has only the in-frame clones, and not every one. The table has some 150,000 clones, 82% seen once. Sequenced sample: peripheral blood. The receptors stem from a woman aged 70-85 years with acute or convalescent COVID-19.

The chain employs TRBV9 and TRBJ2-7; D is undetermined. V was cut by 0 bases and J by 3 bases, with 13 bases left in between. The CDR3 runs 15 residues. Germline V gene lookup returns CDR1 SGDLS and CDR2 YYNGEE. The CDR3 bases are TGTGCCAGCAGCGTAGGAGACTCAATCCGCTACGAGCAGTACTTC. It translates to CASSVGDSIRYEQYF.

V is TRBV19 and J is TRBJ2-6; D is perhaps TRBD2 (5 bases). Per the germline V gene, CDR1 is LNHDA and CDR2 is SQIVND (reference sequence). The V gene lost 1 base and the J gene lost 0 bases, with 7 bases spanning the gap. The CDR3 has 16 residues. The CDR3 here is CASSIARVSGANVLTF. Written as DNA, the CDR3 is TGTGCCAGTAGTATAGCGAGGGTCTCTGGGGCCAACGTCCTGACTTTC.

The chain links TRBV19 to TRBJ2-1; D perhaps matches TRBD2 (7 bases). The germline V gene encodes CDR1 LNHDA and CDR2 SQIVND (reference sequence). The CDR3 length is 14 residues. Between the trimmed V and J ends, which lost 4 bases and 6 bases, there was a span of 13 bases. In DNA form, the CDR3 reads TGTGCCAGTAGTAGGGGGGGGGCCTCCAATGAGCAGTTCTTC. Translating it yields CASSRGGASNEQFF. Drawing the rest from reference TRBV19 and TRBJ2-1, the complete variable domain is DGGITQSPKYLFRKEGQNVTLSCEQNLNHDAMYWYRQDPGQGLRLIYYSQIVNDFQKGDIAEGYSVSREKKESFPLTVTSAQKNPTAFYLCASSRGGASNEQFFGPGTRLTVL.

The chain joins TRBV7-8 to TRBJ2-1; 8 bases are shared with TRBD2. With V trimmed by 5 bases and J by 9 bases, 12 bases remained unmatched. Germline V CDR1 and CDR2: SGHVS, FQNEAQ. This CDR3 spans 15 amino acids. The CDR3 region is CASSTTSGPGAEQFF. The CDR3 nucleotides read TGTGCCAGCAGCACCACTAGCGGACCAGGTGCTGAGCAGTTCTTC.

The chain recombines TRBV5-1 with TRBJ1-1, with 8 bases matching TRBD1. Germline values: CDR1 SGHRS, CDR2 YFSETQ. J lost 5 bases, V lost 7 bases, and 7 bases had no gene match. The CDR3 runs to 13 residues. CDR3 DNA: TGCGCCAGCGGATCGGACAGGGATACTGAAGCTTTCTTT. Protein product: CASGSDRDTEAFF.

The J gene is TRBJ2-7, the V gene TRBV9, with D perhaps matching TRBD1 (7 bases). There are 13 residues in the CDR3. Between the trimmed V and J ends, which lost 0 bases and 6 bases, there was a span of 10 bases. The germline gives CDR1 SGDLS, CDR2 YYNGEE. CDR3: CASSVVQGGEQYF. The CDR3, as DNA: TGTGCCAGCAGCGTAGTTCAGGGGGGCGAGCAGTACTTC.

The chain employs TRBV30 and TRBJ2-3; D possibly corresponds to TRBD1 (5 bases). Germline V gene lookup returns CDR1 GTSNPN and CDR2 SVGIG (reference sequence). Trimming stripped 0 bases from V and 5 bases from J, with 12 bases between. The CDR3 is made up of 14 amino acids. The CDR3 spells CAWSVGRDVDTQYF. CDR3 bases: TGTGCCTGGAGTGTAGGCAGGGATGTAGATACGCAGTATTTT.

CDR3 region: CASSYGTDRGVNEQFF. In DNA form, the CDR3 reads TGTGCCAGCAGTTACGGGACGGACAGGGGAGTCAATGAGCAGTTCTTC. The chain carries TRBV6-2 or TRBV6-3 and TRBJ2-1, with 9 bases matching TRBD1. Germline V gives CDR1 MNHEY, CDR2 SVGEGT. The junction had 8 bases not matched to a gene; V was cut back by 2 bases and J by 6 bases. The CDR3 runs 16 residues.

The chain recombines TRBV2 with TRBJ1-6; no reliable D call. The V end was cut by 7 bases, the J end by 5 bases, with 15 bases between. Germline CDR1 SNHLY, CDR2 FYNNEI. The CDR3 totals 15 residues. The CDR3 is CASKELISDNSPLHF. DNA for the CDR3: TGTGCCAGCAAGGAGTTGATAAGTGATAATTCACCCCTCCACTTT.

This clone was picked up one time. V is TRBV29-1 and J is TRBJ1-2; D may be TRBD1 (5 bases). The CDR3 has 13 amino acids. Germline V gives CDR1 SQVTM, CDR2 ANQGSEA. Trimming removed 4 bases at V and 3 bases at J, with 12 bases between. For the CDR3, the DNA is TGCAGCGTTGTGTGGCAGGGCGACTATGGCTACACCTTC. Residues: CSVVWQGDYGYTF.

V is TRBV9 and J is TRBJ2-7; TRBD2 matches 7 bases. From germline, CDR1 is SGDLS and CDR2 YYNGEE. The CDR3 runs to 16 residues. With 0 bases clipped from V and 5 bases from J, the junction kept 11 bases outside the gene matches. The CDR3 reads CASSVARVAGENEQYF. CDR3 DNA: TGTGCCAGCAGCGTAGCTCGGGTCGCGGGAGAGAACGAGCAGTACTTC.

V usage is TRBV7-9 and J usage is TRBJ1-2; D call uncertain. Trimming stripped 4 bases from V and 4 bases from J, with 22 bases between. This CDR3 comprises 17 residues. Germline assignment: CDR1 SEHNR and CDR2 FQNEAQ (reference sequence). The CDR3 spells CASSSFFGGVTSYGYTF. In DNA, the CDR3 is TGTGCCAGCAGCTCATTTTTTGGAGGAGTAACTAGCTATGGCTACACCTTC.

The genes are TRBV6-5 and TRBJ1-5; 7 positions agree with TRBD1. The CDR3 covers 15 residues. Germline values: CDR1 MNHEY, CDR2 SVGAGI. V was pared by 5 bases and J by 3 bases, with 7 bases of the junction left unmatched. CDR3 sequence reads: CASSIRQGHNQPQHF. The CDR3 nucleotides are TGTGCCAGCAGTATCAGACAGGGCCACAATCAGCCCCAGCATTTT.

The chain is built from TRBV5-1 and TRBJ2-7; TRBD2 matches at 7 bases. The CDR3 totals 17 residues. The J segment lost 3 bases and the V segment lost 7 bases, leaving 19 bases of the junction unmatched. Germline CDR1 is SGHRS and CDR2 is YFSETQ. CDR3 residues: CASSLGEGSMPYYEQYF. CDR3 sequence (DNA): TGCGCCAGCTCGTTGGGGGAGGGCAGTATGCCTTACTACGAGCAGTACTTC.

This clone was detected only a few times. The rearrangement joins TRBV11-3 to TRBJ1-1; a possible D gene is TRBD1 (5 bases). Germline assignment: CDR1 SGHNT and CDR2 YENEEA. V dropped 4 bases and J dropped 1 base, with 19 bases sitting between them. This CDR3 is 17 amino acids long. CDR3 nucleotides: TGTGCCAGCAGCTGGCTACGTCCAGGGCTCGGGAACACTGAAGCTTTCTTT. Residues: CASSWLRPGLGNTEAFF.

This clone was seen repeatedly, ten times or more. CDR3 loop: CASSPTGTDEAFF. CDR3 bases: TGTGCCAGCAGTCCTACTGGGACAGATGAAGCTTTCTTT. This sequence joins TRBV27 and TRBJ1-1; 7 bases line up with TRBD1. Germline CDR1 MNHEY, CDR2 SMNVEV (reference sequence). Trimming at V came to 5 bases and at J to 7 bases, leaving 7 bases not matched to a gene. This CDR3 spans 13 amino acids.

V usage is TRBV28 and J usage is TRBJ1-2; no clear D gene. CDR3 length: 15 amino acids. Germline CDR1 and CDR2: MDHEN and SYDVKM. V dropped 0 bases and J dropped 1 base, with 9 bases sitting between them. CDR3 sequence (DNA): TGTGCCAGCAGTTTATGGGAGTCACTTAACTATGGCTACACCTTC. Its protein product is CASSLWESLNYGYTF.

This clone turned up a few times. The V and J genes are TRBV5-6 and TRBJ1-3, with D maybe TRBD1 (6 bases). Between the trimmed V and J ends, which lost 5 bases and 4 bases, there was a span of 13 bases. There are 14 residues in the CDR3. Germline V gives CDR1 SGHDT, CDR2 YYEEEE. DNA of the CDR3: TGTGCCAGCAGACCCACAGGGTCGGGAAACACCATATATTTT. This codes for CASRPTGSGNTIYF.

The chain carries TRBV18 and TRBJ1-2; weak D call: TRBD1 (5 bases). The CDR3 length is 11 residues. Germline V gene data show CDR1 as KGHSH and CDR2 as LQKENI. Trimming removed 3 bases from V and 12 bases from J, with 11 bases in between. CDR3 in DNA: TGTGCCAGCTCACCGGGGGGTCTCGACACCTTC. Translated, it gives CASSPGGLDTF. Combining the CDR3 with reference TRBV18 and TRBJ1-2 gives the whole variable domain NAGVMQNPRHLVRRRGQEARLRCSPMKGHSHVYWYRQLPEEGLKFMVYLQKENIIDESGMPKERFSAEFPKEGPSILRIQQVVRGDSAAYFCASSPGGLDTFGSGTRLTVV.

The J gene is TRBJ1-6, the V gene TRBV5-1; TRBD1 might be the D (6 bases). Trimming took 2 bases from V and 6 from J, leaving 9 bases between them. CDR1 is SGHRS and CDR2 is YFSETQ in the germline V gene. The CDR3 runs to 14 residues. DNA for the CDR3: TGCGCCAGCAGCTTCCAGGACAGTAATTCACCCCTCCACTTT. As protein: CASSFQDSNSPLHF. Supplemented by reference TRBV5-1 and TRBJ1-6, the full variable domain reads KAGVTQTPRYLIKTRGQQVTLSCSPISGHRSVSWYQQTPGQGLQFLFEYFSETQRNKGNFPGRFSGRQFSNSRSEMNVSTLELGDSALYLCASSFQDSNSPLHFGNGTRLTVT.

The chain couples TRBV27 to TRBJ1-1; 7 bases fit TRBD1. The junction had 12 bases not matched to a gene; V was cut back by 5 bases and J by 0 bases. The germline V gene encodes CDR1 MNHEY and CDR2 SMNVEV (reference sequence). The CDR3 is 17 amino acids. CDR3 bases: TGTGCCAGCAGTCCCCCAGGAGGGGGCGGGATGAACACTGAAGCTTTCTTT. Encoded protein: CASSPPGGGGMNTEAFF.

The gene calls are TRBV5-1 and TRBJ2-7, with D tentatively TRBD2 (5 bases). Germline values: CDR1 SGHRS, CDR2 YFSETQ. The CDR3 has 13 residues. The V end was cut by 4 bases, the J end by 3 bases, with 11 bases between. In DNA, the CDR3 is TGCGCCAGCAGCGTAGGACTCGGCTACGAGCAGTACTTC. Protein: CASSVGLGYEQYF.

The chain employs TRBV24-1 and TRBJ2-1; possible D gene TRBD1, 7 bases. CDR1 is KGHDR, CDR2 SFDVKD, per germline. Trimming removed 2 bases at V and 0 bases at J, with 10 bases between. The CDR3 covers 16 residues. In DNA form, the CDR3 reads TGTGCCACCAGTGATTACAGGGGAGGCTCCTACAATGAGCAGTTCTTC. Translating gives CATSDYRGGSYNEQFF.

The chain couples TRBV9 to TRBJ2-1; 8 bases agree with TRBD2. The CDR3 is made up of 14 amino acids. J gave up 4 bases and V 4 bases, and 4 bases lay outside the gene matches. CDR1 and CDR2 from the germline V gene are SGDLS and YYNGEE. Here the CDR3 reads CASSPGLVYNEQFF. Here the CDR3 DNA reads TGTGCCAGCAGCCCGGGACTAGTTTACAATGAGCAGTTCTTC.

In regard to this clone: The same CDR3 can be traced to other DNA sequences in this sample. The V and J genes are TRBV11-3 and TRBJ1-1; D is perhaps TRBD1 (5 bases). V dropped 1 base and J dropped 6 bases, with 9 bases sitting between them. Germline CDR1 SGHNT, CDR2 YENEEA. This CDR3 comprises 13 residues. The CDR3 spells CASSLGQGAEAFF. The CDR3 DNA reads TGTGCCAGCAGCTTAGGCCAGGGCGCTGAAGCTTTCTTT.

V usage is TRBV9 and J usage is TRBJ1-1; perhaps TRBD1 as D (5 bases). The germline V gene has CDR1 SGDLS and CDR2 YYNGEE. The CDR3 spans 15 residues. V was shortened by 0 bases and J by 0 bases, with 9 bases between the two germline ends. This chain's CDR3 is CASSVGAGLNTEAFF. CDR3 DNA: TGTGCCAGCAGCGTAGGGGCAGGGTTGAACACTGAAGCTTTCTTT.